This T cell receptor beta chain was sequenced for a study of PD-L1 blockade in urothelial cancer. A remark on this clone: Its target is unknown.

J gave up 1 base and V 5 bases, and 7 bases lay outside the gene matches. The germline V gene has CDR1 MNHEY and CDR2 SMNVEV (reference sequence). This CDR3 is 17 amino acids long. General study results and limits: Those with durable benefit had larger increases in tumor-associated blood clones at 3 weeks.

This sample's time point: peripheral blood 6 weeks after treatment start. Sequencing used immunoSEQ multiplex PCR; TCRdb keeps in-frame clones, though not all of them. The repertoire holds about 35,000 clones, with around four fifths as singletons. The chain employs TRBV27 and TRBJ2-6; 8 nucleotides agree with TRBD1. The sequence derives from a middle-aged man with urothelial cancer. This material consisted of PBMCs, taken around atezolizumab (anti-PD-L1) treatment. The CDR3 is CASSANRGTSGANVLTF. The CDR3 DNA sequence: TGTGCCAGCAGTGCAAACAGGGGGACTTCTGGGGCCAACGTCCTGACTTTC.